The source of this T cell receptor (beta chain) is a study of T cell repertoires in ileal Crohn's disease. Whole-study findings and limits: Mucosal expansions were suggested to be mainly CD8 T cells.

In regard to this clone: The antigen remains unidentified.

Germline values: CDR1 GTSNPN, CDR2 SVGIG (reference sequence). The CDR3 covers 14 residues. With V trimmed by 1 base and J by 4 bases, 6 bases remained unmatched. Included were adult ileal or ileocolonic Crohn's patients indicated for ileocolonic resection. The data were produced by immunoSEQ multiplex PCR, yet TCRdb's version contains in-frame clones alone and is incomplete. This table holds some 8,200 clones, 95% to 97% found once. The chain employs TRBV30 and TRBJ2-7, with 8 positions matching TRBD1. This TCR derives from an adult with Crohn's disease. Input material: ileal tissue. The CDR3 DNA reads as TGTGCCTGGAGTGGGACAGGGAAGAGGTACGAGCAGTACTTC. Translation: CAWSGTGKRYEQYF.